The following is a T cell receptor beta chain sequence with its context. Its antigen is unknown. The input lacks base qualities; no much larger clone sits a single base away. The data are from a study of CD8 T cells in ankylosing spondylitis (dated by TCRdb to 2016 to 2017). General notes on the study: T cell receptor beta repertoires were profiled in healthy donors and ankylosing spondylitis patients so that disease-linked TCR variants could be found. Samples of peripheral blood were taken, and for ankylosing spondylitis patients, synovial fluid was collected as well. The full study cohort was made up of 25 ankylosing spondylitis patients and 108 healthy donors.

Trimming removed 0 bases from V and 0 bases from J; the gene matches leave 6 bases unexplained. Including the terminal cysteine and phenylalanine, the CDR3 comprises 17 residues. Solely the CDR3 DNA is kept, with 51 bases framed from the first base. CDR1 SGHDT and CDR2 YYEEEE were looked up in the germline V gene. The sequencer listed for this sample is Illumina HiSeq 2500. TCR beta libraries were prepared by quantitative 5'-RACE with molecular barcodes. As for how the authors treated the data: Disease-linked TCR variants were identified with a new computational method built on a probabilistic model of VDJ rearrangement. TCRdb trimmed public reads at Q25 via fastp, called clones via MiXCR and kept in-frame beta chains. Each entry merges the rows of one CDR3 protein and shows their most common DNA and genes. Clone size and V and J calls follow TCRdb, not the original study. The table for this sample lists 670,000 or so distinct CDR3 sequences; roughly 19% of them were counted only once. The biggest ten clones account for approximately 18% of the sample.

The study at large found these results: A TCR beta motif of several highly homologous amino acid variants appeared characteristic of blood from ankylosing spondylitis patients. The disease-linked clones were reported to be significantly enriched in matched synovial fluid samples from ankylosing spondylitis patients. Some of the motif variants had been reported before in the synovial fluid and blood of reactive arthritis patients, a finding that suggests common disease-initiation mechanisms. A CD8+ phenotype was shown by the disease-linked clones, which were found at relatively low frequencies in peripheral blood.

The V and J segments used are TRBV5-6 and TRBJ2-4, and 7 junctional nucleotides match TRBD1. What was sequenced was blood, either unsorted or a sorted T cell fraction (not recorded which). The receptor was derived from a male donor with ankylosing spondylitis. CDR3 reads: CASSLGAGTVAKNIQYF. The DNA sequence is TGTGCCAGCAGCTTGGGGGCCGGGACAGTAGCCAAAAACATTCAGTACTTC.